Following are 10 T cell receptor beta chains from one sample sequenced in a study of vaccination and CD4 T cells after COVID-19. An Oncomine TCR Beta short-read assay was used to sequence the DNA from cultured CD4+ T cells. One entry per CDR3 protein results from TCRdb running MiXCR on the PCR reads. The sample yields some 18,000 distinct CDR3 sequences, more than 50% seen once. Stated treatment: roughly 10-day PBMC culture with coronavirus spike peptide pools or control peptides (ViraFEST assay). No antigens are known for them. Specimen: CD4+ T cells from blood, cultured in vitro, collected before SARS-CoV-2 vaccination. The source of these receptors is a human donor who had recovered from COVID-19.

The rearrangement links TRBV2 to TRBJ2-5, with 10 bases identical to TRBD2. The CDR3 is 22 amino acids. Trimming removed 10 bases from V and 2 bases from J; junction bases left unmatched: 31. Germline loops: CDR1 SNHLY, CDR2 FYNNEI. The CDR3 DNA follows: TGTGCCACCAGGGGCCCTACACAGCTAGGGACTAGCGAAGTACAGGAACAAGAGACCCAGTACTTC. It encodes CATRGPTQLGTSEVQEQETQYF.

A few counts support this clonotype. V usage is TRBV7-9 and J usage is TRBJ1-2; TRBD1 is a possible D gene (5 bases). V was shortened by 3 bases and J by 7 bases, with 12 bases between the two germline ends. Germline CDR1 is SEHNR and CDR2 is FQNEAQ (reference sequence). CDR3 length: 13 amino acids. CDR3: CASSFFEGLGYTF. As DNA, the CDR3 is TGTGCCAGCAGCTTTTTCGAGGGGCTTGGCTACACCTTC.

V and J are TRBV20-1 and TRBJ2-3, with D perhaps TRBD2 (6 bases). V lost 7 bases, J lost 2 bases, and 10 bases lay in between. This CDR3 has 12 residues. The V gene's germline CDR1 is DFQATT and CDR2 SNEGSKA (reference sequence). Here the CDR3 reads CSEGGATDTQYF. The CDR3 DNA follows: TGCAGTGAAGGCGGGGCCACAGATACGCAGTATTTT.

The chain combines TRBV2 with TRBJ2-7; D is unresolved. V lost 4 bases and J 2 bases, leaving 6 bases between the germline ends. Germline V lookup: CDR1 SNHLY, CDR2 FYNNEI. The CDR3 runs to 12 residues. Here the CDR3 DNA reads TGTGCCAGCAGTGTTAGGGCCTACGAGCAGTACTTC. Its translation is CASSVRAYEQYF.

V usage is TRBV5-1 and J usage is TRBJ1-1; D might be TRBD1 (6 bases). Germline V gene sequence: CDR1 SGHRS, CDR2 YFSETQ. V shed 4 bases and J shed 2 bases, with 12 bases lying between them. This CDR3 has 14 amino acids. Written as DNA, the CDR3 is TGCGCCAGCAGCCCGCCAGGGGTAAACACTGAAGCTTTCTTT. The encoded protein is CASSPPGVNTEAFF.

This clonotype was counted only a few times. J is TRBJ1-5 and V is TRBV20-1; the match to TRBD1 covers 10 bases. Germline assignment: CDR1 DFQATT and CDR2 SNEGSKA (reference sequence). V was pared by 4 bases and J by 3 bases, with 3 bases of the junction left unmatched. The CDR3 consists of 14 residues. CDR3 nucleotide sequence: TGCAGTGCTATTGGACAGGGGGACAATCAGCCCCAGCATTTT. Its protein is CSAIGQGDNQPQHF.

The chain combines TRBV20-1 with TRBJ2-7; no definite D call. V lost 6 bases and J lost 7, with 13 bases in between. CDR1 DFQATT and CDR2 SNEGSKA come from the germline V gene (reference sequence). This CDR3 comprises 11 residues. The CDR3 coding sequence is TGCAGTGCCCCGGGCACTGTAGAGCAGTACTTC. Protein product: CSAPGTVEQYF.

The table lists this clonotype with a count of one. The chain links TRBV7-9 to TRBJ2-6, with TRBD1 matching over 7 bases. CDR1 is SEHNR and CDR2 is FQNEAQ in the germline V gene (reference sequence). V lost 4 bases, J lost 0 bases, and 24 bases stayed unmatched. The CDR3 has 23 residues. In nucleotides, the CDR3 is TGTGCCAGCAGCTCTTCGATGCGGCGACAGGGTCCTGTTATATACTCTGGGGCCAACGTCCTGACTTTC. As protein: CASSSSMRRQGPVIYSGANVLTF. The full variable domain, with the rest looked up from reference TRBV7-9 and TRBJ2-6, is DTGVSQNPRHKITKRGQNVTFRCDPISEHNRLYWYRQTLGQGPEFLTYFQNEAQLEKSRLLSDRFSAERPKGSFSTLEIQRTEQGDSAMYLCASSSSMRRQGPVIYSGANVLTFGAGSRLTVL.

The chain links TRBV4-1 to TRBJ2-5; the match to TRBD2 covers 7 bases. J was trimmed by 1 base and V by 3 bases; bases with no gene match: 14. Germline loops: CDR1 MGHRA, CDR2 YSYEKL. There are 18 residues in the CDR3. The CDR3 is CASSHSSGRGPAQETQYF. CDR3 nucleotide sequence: TGCGCCAGCAGCCATAGTAGCGGGCGTGGGCCCGCCCAAGAGACCCAGTACTTC.

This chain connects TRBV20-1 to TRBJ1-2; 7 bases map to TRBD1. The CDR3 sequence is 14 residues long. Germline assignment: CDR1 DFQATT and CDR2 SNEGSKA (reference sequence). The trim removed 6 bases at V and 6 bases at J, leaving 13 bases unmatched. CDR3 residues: CSAAGTAKPDGYTF. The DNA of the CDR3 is TGCAGTGCCGCCGGGACAGCGAAACCGGATGGCTACACCTTC.